This is a list of T cell receptor beta chains from one sample in a study of shared clonotypes between healthy human individuals. The table came from immunoSEQ multiplex PCR; TCRdb's copy has only in-frame clones and leaves some out. The table has roughly 530,000 clones, approximately 95% seen once; the top ten hold less than 0.06%. Source material: naive CD4+ T cells sorted from blood. These receptors all stem from a woman in her twenties or thirties in good health. The CDR3 runs from the conserved cysteine through the conserved F or W. Fields, in order: V gene, clone size, J gene, D gene, CDR3 protein, CDR3 DNA. The D gene is left open where the match is weak. Clone size is not always given. Where it is, it says once, few, many or a class for expanded clones.

V: TRBV28
size: .
J: TRBJ1-2
D: .
CDR3: CASTVLGLSYGYTF
DNA: TGTGCCAGCACCGTCCTGGGACTGAGCTATGGCTACACCTTC

V: TRBV2
size: .
J: TRBJ2-7
D: TRBD1
CDR3: CASSGGTGPLEQYF
DNA: TGTGCCAGCAGTGGCGGGACAGGCCCCCTCGAGCAGTACTTC

V: TRBV19
size: .
J: TRBJ2-2
D: .
CDR3: CASSARVGTGELFF
DNA: TGTGCCAGTAGTGCCAGGGTGGGCACCGGGGAGCTGTTTTTT

V: TRBV28
size: .
J: TRBJ2-7
D: .
CDR3: CASSPGQPASYEQYF
DNA: TGTGCCAGCAGTCCGGGACAACCGGCCTCCTACGAGCAGTACTTC

V: TRBV5-4
size: once
J: TRBJ2-3
D: TRBD1
CDR3: CASSHRTGGKTDTQYF
DNA: TGTGCCAGCAGCCACAGGACAGGGGGAAAGACAGATACGCAGTATTTT

V: TRBV7-2
size: .
J: TRBJ2-7
D: .
CDR3: CASSLYLHSYEQYF
DNA: TGTGCCAGCAGCTTATACCTGCACTCCTACGAGCAGTACTTC

V: TRBV5-1
size: .
J: TRBJ2-3
D: .
CDR3: CASSPYNRFTDTQYF
DNA: TGCGCCAGCAGCCCGTACAACAGGTTCACAGATACGCAGTATTTT

V: TRBV28
size: .
J: TRBJ1-5
D: .
CDR3: CASSSRLTSGNQPQHF
DNA: TGTGCCAGCAGTTCCCGACTAACGTCAGGCAATCAGCCCCAGCATTTT

V: TRBV6-1
size: .
J: TRBJ1-1
D: TRBD1
CDR3: CASSKGQLNTEAFF
DNA: TGTGCCAGCAGTAAGGGACAGTTGAACACTGAAGCTTTCTTT

V: TRBV5-6
size: .
J: TRBJ2-7
D: TRBD1
CDR3: CASSFLGGNEQYF
DNA: TGTGCCAGCAGCTTCCTAGGGGGCAACGAGCAGTACTTC

V: TRBV28
size: .
J: TRBJ1-1
D: .
CDR3: CASSPGGGGTEAFF
DNA: TGTGCCAGCAGTCCCGGGGGGGGTGGAACTGAAGCTTTCTTT

V: TRBV6-1
size: .
J: TRBJ1-3
D: .
CDR3: CASSIDSAFGNTIYF
DNA: TGTGCCAGCAGTATTGACAGTGCCTTTGGAAACACCATATATTTT

V: TRBV5-1
size: .
J: TRBJ1-3
D: .
CDR3: CASSLDPKAGNTIYF
DNA: TGCGCCAGCAGCTTGGACCCCAAGGCTGGAAACACCATATATTTT

V: TRBV18
size: .
J: TRBJ1-1
D: .
CDR3: CASSPDRGLNTEAFF
DNA: TGTGCCAGCTCACCGGACCGGGGGCTGAACACTGAAGCTTTCTTT

V: TRBV19
size: .
J: TRBJ1-1
D: .
CDR3: CASSVPGLNTEAFF
DNA: TGTGCCAGTAGTGTTCCAGGGCTAAACACTGAAGCTTTCTTT

V: TRBV27
size: .
J: TRBJ2-3
D: TRBD2
CDR3: CASIPSGRVDTQYF
DNA: TGTGCCAGTATTCCTAGCGGGAGGGTTGATACGCAGTATTTT

V: TRBV11-3
size: .
J: TRBJ2-7
D: TRBD1
CDR3: CASSLGGTASYEQYF
DNA: TGTGCCAGCAGCTTAGGAGGGACAGCCTCCTACGAGCAGTACTTC

V: TRBV27
size: .
J: TRBJ2-5
D: .
CDR3: CASSLLLKETQYF
DNA: TGTGCCAGCAGTTTATTGCTCAAAGAGACCCAGTACTTC

V: TRBV5-1
size: .
J: TRBJ2-1
D: TRBD1
CDR3: CASSLSPLGTGGDEQFF
DNA: TGCGCCAGCAGCTTGTCTCCGCTGGGGACAGGGGGGGATGAGCAGTTCTTC

V: TRBV5-1
size: .
J: TRBJ2-7
D: TRBD2
CDR3: CASSLPSAGDSSEQYF
DNA: TGCGCCAGCAGCTTGCCGTCGGCGGGAGATTCGTCCGAGCAGTACTTC

V: TRBV5-1
size: .
J: TRBJ1-1
D: .
CDR3: CASSQDPGWGNTEAFF
DNA: TGCGCCAGCAGCCAGGACCCGGGGTGGGGGAACACTGAAGCTTTCTTT

V: TRBV4-2
size: .
J: TRBJ2-7
D: .
CDR3: CASSRMGTSSSYEQYF
DNA: TGTGCCAGCAGCCGCATGGGGACTTCCAGCTCCTACGAGCAGTACTTC

V: TRBV28
size: .
J: TRBJ2-7
D: .
CDR3: CASRNHSPLGDEQYF
DNA: TGTGCCAGCAGAAATCACAGCCCCTTAGGCGACGAGCAGTACTTC

V: TRBV19
size: .
J: TRBJ1-4
D: .
CDR3: CASKSIHTGSGEKLFF
DNA: TGTGCCAGTAAATCGATTCACACAGGGTCGGGGGAAAAACTGTTTTTT

V: TRBV28
size: .
J: TRBJ1-1
D: TRBD1
CDR3: CASRLTGRNTEAFF
DNA: TGTGCCAGCAGACTGACAGGGAGGAACACTGAAGCTTTCTTT

V: TRBV19
size: .
J: TRBJ1-1
D: .
CDR3: CASRDLNTEAFF
DNA: TGTGCCAGTAGGGATTTGAACACTGAAGCTTTCTTT

V: TRBV29-1
size: .
J: TRBJ1-3
D: .
CDR3: CSVEGRLSGNTIYF
DNA: TGCAGCGTTGAAGGCCGCCTCTCTGGAAACACCATATATTTT

V: TRBV6-4
size: .
J: TRBJ1-2
D: .
CDR3: CASSRTAYGDYGYTF
DNA: TGTGCCAGCAGTAGGACAGCCTACGGGGACTATGGCTACACCTTC

V: TRBV4-1
size: once
J: TRBJ2-3
D: .
CDR3: CASSQEGSRTDTQYF
DNA: TGCGCCAGCAGCCAAGAGGGGAGTCGAACAGATACGCAGTATTTT

V: TRBV30
size: .
J: TRBJ2-1
D: .
CDR3: CAWKSFSYNEQFF
DNA: TGTGCCTGGAAGTCCTTCTCCTACAATGAGCAGTTCTTC

V: TRBV10-3
size: once
J: TRBJ1-1
D: .
CDR3: CAISEYPDTNTEAFF
DNA: TGTGCCATCAGTGAGTATCCGGACACGAACACTGAAGCTTTCTTT

V: TRBV29-1
size: .
J: TRBJ2-3
D: TRBD1
CDR3: CSAGQGADTQYF
DNA: TGCAGCGCCGGACAGGGGGCAGATACGCAGTATTTT

V: TRBV19
size: .
J: TRBJ2-3
D: .
CDR3: CASSIARDLRGQYF
DNA: TGTGCCAGTAGTATAGCCCGGGACTTGCGGGGGCAGTATTTT

V: TRBV2
size: .
J: TRBJ1-4
D: .
CDR3: CASGGQENEKLFF
DNA: TGTGCCAGCGGAGGGCAGGAGAATGAAAAACTGTTTTTT

V: TRBV28
size: .
J: TRBJ1-1
D: TRBD1
CDR3: CASRSGQGVKEAFF
DNA: TGTGCCAGCAGGTCAGGACAGGGGGTGAAGGAAGCTTTCTTT

V: TRBV7-2
size: once
J: TRBJ2-7
D: TRBD1
CDR3: CASSSPGQDYEQYF
DNA: TGTGCCAGCAGCTCGCCGGGACAGGACTACGAGCAGTACTTC

V: TRBV18
size: .
J: TRBJ2-4
D: .
CDR3: CASSPPGRTVQNIQYF
DNA: TGTGCCAGCTCACCCCCGGGGAGGACAGTCCAAAACATTCAGTACTTC

V: TRBV27
size: .
J: TRBJ2-7
D: .
CDR3: CASSPRGKGTYEQYF
DNA: TGTGCCAGCAGCCCAAGGGGAAAGGGCACCTACGAGCAGTACTTC

V: TRBV19
size: .
J: TRBJ1-1
D: .
CDR3: CASSPTPNTEAFF
DNA: TGTGCCAGTAGTCCGACTCCGAACACTGAAGCTTTCTTT

V: TRBV6-5
size: .
J: TRBJ1-4
D: .
CDR3: CASSYSPAPTNEKLFF
DNA: TGTGCCAGCAGTTACTCGCCGGCTCCCACTAATGAAAAACTGTTTTTT

V: TRBV7-9
size: .
J: TRBJ2-1
D: .
CDR3: CASSLALGTYNEQFF
DNA: TGTGCCAGCAGCTTAGCTCTAGGTACCTACAATGAGCAGTTCTTC

V: TRBV19
size: .
J: TRBJ1-4
D: TRBD1
CDR3: CASRDTGGVNEKLFF
DNA: TGTGCCAGTAGGGATACAGGGGGCGTAAACGAAAAACTGTTTTTT

V: TRBV28
size: .
J: TRBJ2-7
D: .
CDR3: CASSLHPYEQYF
DNA: TGTGCCAGCAGTTTACACCCCTACGAGCAGTACTTC

V: TRBV7-9
size: .
J: TRBJ2-5
D: .
CDR3: CASSLDGYFEETQYF
DNA: TGTGCCAGCAGCTTAGATGGCTATTTTGAGGAGACCCAGTACTTC

V: TRBV5-1
size: .
J: TRBJ2-1
D: TRBD2
CDR3: CASRPPGLAGDEQFF
DNA: TGCGCCAGCCGGCCACCGGGACTAGCGGGAGATGAGCAGTTCTTC

V: TRBV28
size: .
J: TRBJ2-7
D: TRBD1
CDR3: CASSIIQGRAYEQYF
DNA: TGTGCCAGCAGTATCATACAGGGGCGAGCCTACGAGCAGTACTTC

V: TRBV28
size: once
J: TRBJ1-5
D: TRBD1
CDR3: CASNGQGRYQPQHF
DNA: TGTGCCAGCAATGGACAGGGAAGATATCAGCCCCAGCATTTT

V: TRBV7-3
size: .
J: TRBJ2-3
D: TRBD2
CDR3: CASSLVGPSGSFTDTQYF
DNA: TGTGCCAGCAGCTTGGTTGGTCCCAGCGGGAGTTTCACAGATACGCAGTATTTT

V: TRBV4-2
size: .
J: TRBJ2-2
D: TRBD2
CDR3: CASSQDRLAGTLGTGELFF
DNA: TGTGCCAGCAGCCAAGATAGGCTAGCGGGCACATTGGGCACCGGGGAGCTGTTTTTT

V: TRBV5-8
size: .
J: TRBJ2-1
D: TRBD2
CDR3: CASSFQRLASSYNEQFF
DNA: TGTGCCAGCAGCTTTCAGCGACTAGCGAGCTCCTACAATGAGCAGTTCTTC

V: TRBV6-6
size: .
J: TRBJ2-5
D: .
CDR3: CASSLGTPQETQYF
DNA: TGTGCCAGCAGCCTTGGAACACCCCAAGAGACCCAGTACTTC

V: TRBV28
size: .
J: TRBJ2-7
D: TRBD2
CDR3: CASSRTSPTYEQYF
DNA: TGTGCCAGCAGTCGGACTAGTCCAACCTACGAGCAGTACTTC